Below, 30 T cell receptor beta chains from the same sample are listed, as sequenced in a study of shared clonotypes between healthy human individuals (TCRdb year 2020). Library prep was done by the immunoSEQ multiplex PCR assay. The clones in this table, taken by TCRdb from immuneACCESS, are in-frame only. Not every clone is retained; where verified, under half of the shortfall comes from an unresolved V gene, and the cause of the rest is unknown. Within this sample are some 2 million clones, with approximately 94% of them counted one time only. Roughly 1% of the sample belongs to the ten largest clones. For the CD8 naive samples, CD45RO-negative cells were positively selected for CCR7, yielding a CD45RA+CCR7+ population from which TemRA cells were excluded. The sequenced sample was naive CD8+ T cells sorted from blood. The cell subset or site label, read with the paper, signifies: CD45RA+CCR7+. The source of these receptors is a man younger than 30 in good health.

The genes are TRBV29-1 and TRBJ2-7; 11 nucleotides line up with TRBD2. V dropped 6 bases and J dropped 2; count of bases not matched to a gene: 6. The length of the CDR3 is 14 residues. Germline V lookup: CDR1 SQVTM, CDR2 ANQGSEA. CDR3 residues: CSVVPSGGPYEQYF. CDR3 nucleotide sequence: TGCAGCGTCGTCCCTAGCGGGGGGCCCTACGAGCAGTACTTC.

This chain's CDR3 is CASSDRGDEQYF. CDR3 DNA sequence: TGCGCCAGCAGTGACCGTGGTGACGAGCAGTACTTC. This sequence joins TRBV10-2 and TRBJ2-7; no clear D gene. The CDR3 has 12 amino acids. Per germline, CDR1 WSHSY and CDR2 SAAADI. With 3 bases removed from V and 5 bases from J, the gap between germline ends came to 8 bases.

The J gene is TRBJ2-3, the V gene TRBV4-1, with a tentative D call TRBD2 (6 bases). The CDR3 extends over 14 amino acids. Trimming pared 1 base from V and 5 bases from J, leaving 10 bases between. The germline V gene has CDR1 MGHRA and CDR2 YSYEKL. The CDR3 here is CASSQAGEVDTQYF. CDR3 nucleotides: TGCGCCAGCAGCCAAGCGGGAGAGGTAGATACGCAGTATTTT.

This clone appeared once. In the same sample, other DNA sequences code for this CDR3. As DNA, the CDR3 is TGTGCCAGCAGCTTGGACAGCAATGAGCAGTTCTTC. Translation gives CASSLDSNEQFF. The chain joins TRBV7-9 to TRBJ2-1; D is possibly TRBD1 (6 bases). Deletions cut 3 bases from V and 6 bases from J, with 6 bases between. Germline loops: CDR1 SEHNR, CDR2 FQNEAQ (reference sequence). This CDR3 contains 12 residues.

This sequence joins TRBV29-1 and TRBJ2-2; TRBD1 or TRBD2 may be the D gene (5 bases each). V was clipped by 8 bases and J by 6 bases, with 19 bases between them. Germline CDR1 and CDR2: SQVTM and ANQGSEA. The CDR3 has 14 residues. CDR3 loop: CSTWDPDNSGELFF. DNA for the CDR3: TGCAGCACCTGGGACCCTGATAACTCCGGGGAGCTGTTTTTT.

This clone was seen only once. This sequence joins TRBV2 and TRBJ2-5; TRBD2 aligns across 12 bases. V lost 8 bases to trimming and J lost 5 bases; unmatched junction nucleotides: 9. This CDR3 has 15 residues. Germline V gene lookup returns CDR1 SNHLY and CDR2 FYNNEI. The DNA for the CDR3 is TGTGCCAGCGCCGGTCTAGCGGGAGGGGGGGAGACCCAGTACTTC. This translates into CASAGLAGGGETQYF.

The chain combines TRBV10-3 with TRBJ2-2; 8 bases line up with TRBD2. The length of the CDR3 is 18 residues. Per germline, CDR1 ENHRY and CDR2 SYGVKD. J was trimmed by 6 bases and V by 1 base; bases with no gene match: 13. The CDR3 bases are TGTGCCATCAGTGAGTGGGCTAGCGGGCACAGCACCCCCGGGGAGCTGTTTTTT. Its translation: CAISEWASGHSTPGELFF.

The chain employs TRBV7-9 and TRBJ2-2, with 7 bases that match TRBD1. This CDR3 region has 15 residues. Germline V gene sequence: CDR1 SEHNR, CDR2 FQNEAQ (reference sequence). With V trimmed by 0 bases and J by 4 bases, 2 bases remained unmatched. The CDR3 nucleotides read TGTGCCAGCAGCTTAGCATCAGGGGGCACCGGGGAGCTGTTTTTT. Its protein product is CASSLASGGTGELFF.

The chain employs TRBV4-2 and TRBJ2-5, with 10 bases that match TRBD2. The germline gives CDR1 LGHNA, CDR2 YNFKEQ. The V gene end was trimmed by 0 bases and the J gene end by 2 bases; junction bases not matched to a gene: 6. CDR3 size: 17 residues. The CDR3 sequence is CASSQEAAGGQQETQYF. DNA of the CDR3: TGTGCCAGCAGCCAAGAGGCAGCGGGGGGGCAACAAGAGACCCAGTACTTC.

The chain couples TRBV2 to TRBJ2-5; 9 positions match TRBD1. CDR3 size: 15 residues. Germline V gene data show CDR1 as SNHLY and CDR2 as FYNNEI. Trimming at V came to 0 bases and at J to 3 bases, leaving 2 bases not matched to a gene. In DNA form, the CDR3 reads TGTGCCAGCAGTGAAGCCGGGACAGGGAAAGAGACCCAGTACTTC. Encoded protein: CASSEAGTGKETQYF. The full variable domain, rest sourced from reference TRBV2 and TRBJ2-5, is EPEVTQTPSHQVTQMGQEVILRCVPISNHLYFYWYRQILGQKVEFLVSFYNNEISEKSEIFDDQFSVERPDGSNFTLKIRSTKLEDSAMYFCASSEAGTGKETQYFGPGTRLLVL.

This clone was detected once. Other DNA sequences of this sample code for an identical CDR3. J is TRBJ2-3 and V is TRBV28; 12 positions agree with TRBD2. Germline CDR1 is MDHEN and CDR2 is SYDVKM. This CDR3 comprises 14 residues. Trimming removed 8 bases from V and 4 bases from J; junction bases left unmatched: 4. The DNA of the CDR3 is TGTGCCAGCCGCTGGACTAGCGGGGCAGATACGCAGTATTTT. This codes for CASRWTSGADTQYF.

V is TRBV29-1 and J is TRBJ2-3; possible D gene TRBD2, 5 bases. V lost 8 bases and J 4 bases, leaving 16 bases between the germline ends. This CDR3 region has 13 residues. Germline V gene data show CDR1 as SQVTM and CDR2 as ANQGSEA. Here the CDR3 reads CSTLGEIADTQYF. The CDR3, as DNA: TGCAGCACTCTTGGGGAGATCGCAGATACGCAGTATTTT.

This clone was observed a single time. The V and J genes are TRBV2 and TRBJ2-3; the match to TRBD2 covers 14 bases. Looked up from germline, CDR1 is SNHLY and CDR2 is FYNNEI. The CDR3 covers 17 residues. With 5 bases clipped from V and 0 bases from J, the junction kept 4 bases outside the gene matches. The CDR3 loop is CASSWTSGGQSTDTQYF. Here the CDR3 DNA reads TGTGCCAGCAGTTGGACTAGCGGGGGGCAAAGCACAGATACGCAGTATTTT.

The V call is TRBV6-1, the J call TRBJ1-1; D is undetermined. CDR1 and CDR2 from the germline V gene are MNHNS and SASEGT. With 6 bases removed from V and 0 bases from J, the gap between germline ends came to 14 bases. The CDR3 is 15 amino acids. The CDR3: CASSGHFTVNTEAFF. The CDR3 bases are TGTGCCAGCAGCGGGCATTTCACCGTGAACACTGAAGCTTTCTTT.

The chain combines TRBV18 with TRBJ2-3, with a tentative D call TRBD2 (6 bases). The CDR3 totals 14 residues. Germline-derived CDR1 and CDR2 are KGHSH and LQKENI. Between the trimmed V and J ends, which lost 3 bases and 3 bases, there was a span of 10 bases. Here the CDR3 DNA reads TGTGCCAGCTCACCCCAGGAGGGGACAGATACGCAGTATTTT. This encodes CASSPQEGTDTQYF.

This clone was counted once. This CDR3 is also generated by other DNA sequences in the sample. This chain uses TRBV7-9 with TRBJ2-7; TRBD1 aligns across 9 bases. Germline V gene sequence: CDR1 SEHNR, CDR2 FQNEAQ (reference sequence). The CDR3 covers 13 residues. V shed 5 bases and J 6 bases; nucleotides not matched to a gene: 5. The CDR3 nucleotides read TGTGCCAGCAGCCCGGGGACAGGGCGCGAGCAGTACTTC. It translates to CASSPGTGREQYF.

The rearrangement links TRBV7-9 to TRBJ1-1; maybe TRBD1 (5 bases). The CDR3 covers 13 residues. Germline assignment: CDR1 SEHNR and CDR2 FQNEAQ (reference sequence). Trimming shortened V by 6 bases and J by 1 base, and 9 bases separated the two germline ends. The CDR3 DNA reads as TGTGCCAGCAGGGCCGGGGGGAACACTGAAGCTTTCTTT. Translation gives CASRAGGNTEAFF.

The chain uses TRBV6-5 and TRBJ2-1; tentative D call: TRBD1 (6 bases). Germline assignment: CDR1 MNHEY and CDR2 SVGAGI. The CDR3 consists of 13 residues. V was clipped by 4 bases and J by 7 bases, with 11 bases between them. CDR3 sequence: CASSWTDKNEQFF. Written as DNA, the CDR3 is TGTGCCAGCAGTTGGACAGATAAAAATGAGCAGTTCTTC.

The chain couples TRBV5-4 to TRBJ2-7; 7 bases are shared with TRBD2. This CDR3 is built from 17 residues. CDR1 and CDR2 (germline): SGHNT, YYREEE (reference sequence). V gave up 1 base and J gave up 0 bases; unmatched junction bases: 10. This CDR3 reads CASSLSDGGRSSYEQYF. The CDR3 nucleotides read TGTGCCAGCAGCTTGAGCGATGGCGGGAGAAGCTCCTACGAGCAGTACTTC.

The V gene is TRBV5-4, the J gene TRBJ2-7; 7 bases align to TRBD1. The CDR3 totals 13 residues. CDR1 and CDR2 (germline): SGHNT, YYREEE (reference sequence). Trimming took 4 bases from V and 1 from J; bases not matched to a gene: 2. The CDR3 region is CASSQGQSYEQYF. The CDR3 bases are TGTGCCAGCAGCCAGGGACAGTCCTACGAGCAGTACTTC.

The V and J genes are TRBV28 and TRBJ1-6; no clear D gene. This CDR3 contains 15 residues. Per germline, CDR1 MDHEN and CDR2 SYDVKM. Between the trimmed V and J ends, which lost 1 base and 9 bases, there was a span of 13 bases. CDR3 nucleotides: TGTGCCAGCAGTTTATCCCGCAGTTCTGGTTCACCCCTCCACTTT. This gives the protein CASSLSRSSGSPLHF.

This clone was recorded once. Additional DNA sequences in this sample encode the identical CDR3. This chain joins TRBV6-5 and TRBJ2-5, with a weak D call TRBD2 (5 bases). Germline V gene lookup returns CDR1 MNHEY and CDR2 SVGAGI. V lost 2 bases, J lost 5 bases, and 9 bases lay in between. This CDR3 contains 13 residues. The CDR3 spells CASSYDGEETQYF. The CDR3 nucleotides are TGTGCCAGCAGTTACGACGGGGAGGAGACCCAGTACTTC.

This rearrangement joins TRBV5-1 to TRBJ1-2; 12 bases are shared with TRBD1. CDR1 and CDR2 from the germline V gene are SGHRS and YFSETQ. CDR3 length equals 14 residues. With 3 bases clipped from V and 6 bases from J, the junction kept 3 bases outside the gene matches. The CDR3: CASSSGQGADGYTF. CDR3 coding DNA: TGCGCCAGCAGCTCGGGACAGGGGGCCGATGGCTACACCTTC.

With respect to this clone: This sample includes further DNA sequences coding for the same CDR3. The chain recombines TRBV11-2 with TRBJ2-3; 9 nucleotides align to TRBD1. The CDR3 has 13 residues. The germline CDR1 and CDR2 sequences are SGHAT and FQNNGV. Germline trimming cut 5 bases from V and 6 bases from J; bases unmatched to any gene: 3. CDR3 amino acids: CASSRTGGDTQYF. The CDR3 DNA follows: TGTGCCAGCAGCAGAACAGGGGGCGATACGCAGTATTTT.

This clone was observed once. This chain joins TRBV30 and TRBJ2-5; a possible D gene is TRBD1 (6 bases). The end of the DNA is better explained by TRBJ2-7, so the J call may be wrong. The CDR3 spans 14 residues. Per germline, CDR1 GTSNPN and CDR2 SVGIG (reference sequence). The CDR3 loop is CAWSVPGVTYEQYF. In DNA form, the CDR3 reads TGTGCCTGGAGTGTACCAGGGGTGACCTACGAGCAGTACTTC.

A single count supports this clone. The chain recombines TRBV7-2 with TRBJ2-1, with D maybe TRBD1 (5 bases). Looked up from germline, CDR1 is SGHTA and CDR2 is FQGNSA. The CDR3 has 13 residues. V was pared by 5 bases and J by 4 bases, with 9 bases between. The CDR3 nucleotides are TGTGCCAGCAGCATGGACAATTACAATGAGCAGTTCTTC. The encoded protein is CASSMDNYNEQFF.

The gene calls are TRBV6-6 and TRBJ2-2; TRBD1 is a possible D gene (6 bases). The CDR3 runs to 16 residues. The germline V and J ends were trimmed by 3 bases and 3 bases, with 14 bases remaining between them. Germline assignment: CDR1 MNHNY and CDR2 SVGAGI (reference sequence). DNA for the CDR3: TGTGCCAGCAGTTATCTCAGACCAGGGGACACCGGGGAGCTGTTTTTT. Its translation is CASSYLRPGDTGELFF.

A word on this clone: The same CDR3 arises from other DNA sequences in this sample as well. The J gene is TRBJ2-2, the V gene TRBV19; D gene ambiguous. Germline V gene lookup returns CDR1 LNHDA and CDR2 SQIVND (reference sequence). V was clipped by 2 bases and J by 5 bases, with 6 bases between them. The length of the CDR3 is 13 residues. The CDR3 spells CASSISDTGELFF. Here the CDR3 DNA reads TGTGCCAGTAGTATATCCGATACCGGGGAGCTGTTTTTT.

V usage is TRBV27 and J usage is TRBJ2-7; TRBD2 aligns across 7 bases. CDR3 length: 14 amino acids. Germline CDR1 is MNHEY and CDR2 is SMNVEV (reference sequence). Trimming took 5 bases from V and 0 from J; bases not matched to a gene: 4. CDR3 nucleotides: TGTGCCAGCAGTCGGCGGGGGAGCTCCTACGAGCAGTACTTC. Translation: CASSRRGSSYEQYF.

The chain couples TRBV5-4 to TRBJ2-2, with no clear D. Germline assignment: CDR1 SGHNT and CDR2 YYREEE (reference sequence). Trimming pared 2 bases from V and 3 bases from J, leaving 11 bases between. This CDR3 contains 15 residues. CDR3 nucleotides: TGTGCCAGCAGCTTACTACAGAGAGACACCGGGGAGCTGTTTTTT. Its protein is CASSLLQRDTGELFF.